This T cell receptor (beta chain) was captured in a study of blood T cell repertoires in COVID-19. Germline V lookup: CDR1 MNHNS, CDR2 SASEGT. The V end was cut by 2 bases, the J end by 6 bases, with 14 bases between. CDR3 length equals 14 residues. Here immunoSEQ multiplex PCR was the method, and the copy in TCRdb shows in-frame clones only, minus some. The repertoire holds 250,000 or so clones, with 75% to 95% as singletons. Material for sequencing was PBMCs or T cells enriched from blood (not recorded which). This sequence originates from a man between 35 and 55 years old who had been exposed to COVID-19. This chain uses TRBV6-1 with TRBJ2-7, with D tentatively TRBD2 (6 bases). In DNA form, the CDR3 reads TGTGCCAGCAGTGAAACTAGCTCCACGTTCGAGCAGTACTTC. Its translation: CASSETSSTFEQYF.